This entry concerns a single TCR beta chain. Its antigen is undetermined. These data originate in a study of Tregs in tolerant kidney transplant recipients. In the study overall: Mixed chimerism was transient after nonmyeloablative marrow transplants from related graft donors.

Study findings and constraints: In tolerant patients, donor-specific Tregs outgrew total Tregs, suggesting antigen-driven expansion.

Germline loops: CDR1 SGDLS, CDR2 YYNGEE. Trimming took 0 bases from V and 4 from J; bases not matched to a gene: 10. CDR3 length: 17 residues. Thawed PBMCs were FACS-sorted into unstimulated CD4+CD25+CD127- regulatory T cells, CD4+CD25- non-regulatory cells, CD4 and CD8 cells. Produced via immunoSEQ multiplex PCR; TCRdb's table is partial and in-frame only. The table shows under 85,000 clones, with about 89% occurring only once. The genes are TRBV9 and TRBJ2-5; 9 positions agree with TRBD2. This clonotype was obtained from a human donor who received a combined kidney and bone marrow transplant. This specimen consisted of CD4+ T cells from blood, obtained before the transplant. The DNA of the CDR3 is TGTGCCAGCAGCGTAGGGGCCTTAGCGGGAGTAGGAGAGACCCAGTACTTC. Its translation: CASSVGALAGVGETQYF.